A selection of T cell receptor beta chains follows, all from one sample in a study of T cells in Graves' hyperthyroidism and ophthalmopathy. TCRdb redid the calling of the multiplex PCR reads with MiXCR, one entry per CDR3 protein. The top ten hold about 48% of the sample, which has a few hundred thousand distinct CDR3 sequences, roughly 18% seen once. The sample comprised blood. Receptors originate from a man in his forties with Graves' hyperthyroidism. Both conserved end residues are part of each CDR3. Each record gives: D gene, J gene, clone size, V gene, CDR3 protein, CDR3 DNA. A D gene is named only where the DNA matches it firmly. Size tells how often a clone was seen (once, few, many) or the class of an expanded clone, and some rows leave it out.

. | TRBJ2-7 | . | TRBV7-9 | CASSLRNPYEQYF | TGTGCCAGCAGCTTGAGAAACCCGTACGAGCAGTACTTC
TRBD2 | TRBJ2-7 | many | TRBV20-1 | CSARPSGGARISYEQYF | TGCAGTGCTAGACCTAGCGGGGGGGCAAGAATCTCCTACGAGCAGTACTTC
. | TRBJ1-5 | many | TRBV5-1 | CASSPDGYNQPQHF | TGCGCCAGCAGCCCGGACGGATACAATCAGCCCCAGCATTTT
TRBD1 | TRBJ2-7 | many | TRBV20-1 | CSARDIGTGHAYEQYF | TGCAGTGCTAGAGACATCGGGACAGGGCACGCCTACGAGCAGTACTTC
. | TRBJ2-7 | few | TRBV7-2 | CASSFYLAGEQYF | TGTGCCAGCAGCTTCTACCTGGCGGGGGAGCAGTACTTC
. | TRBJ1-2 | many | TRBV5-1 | CASSPDGPIYGYTF | TGCGCCAGCAGCCCGGACGGACCGATCTATGGCTACACCTTC
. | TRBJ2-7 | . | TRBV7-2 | CASSLYYEQHF | TGTGCCAGCAGCTTATACTACGAGCAGCACTTC
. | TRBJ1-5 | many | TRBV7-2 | CASSLPNRAQHF | TGTGCCAGCAGCTTACCAAACAGGGCCCAGCATTTT
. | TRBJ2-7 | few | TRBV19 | CASSTPGHSSYEQYF | TGTGCCAGTAGTACCCCTGGCCATAGCTCCTACGAGCAGTACTTC
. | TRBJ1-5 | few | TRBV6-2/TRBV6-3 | CASNSREKQPQHF | TGTGCCAGCAATTCCCGAGAAAAACAGCCCCAGCATTTT
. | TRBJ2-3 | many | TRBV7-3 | CATQGGGTDTQYF | TGTGCCACACAGGGGGGGGGGACAGATACGCAGTATTTT
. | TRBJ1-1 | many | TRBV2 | CASSEAPGNTEAFF | TGTGCCAGCAGTGAAGCACCAGGGAACACTGAAGCTTTCTTT
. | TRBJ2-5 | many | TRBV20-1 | CSARDRWGETQYF | TGCAGTGCTAGGGACCGGTGGGGGGAGACCCAGTACTTC
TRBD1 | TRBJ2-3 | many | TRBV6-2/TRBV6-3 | CASSPMLGGTADTQYF | TGTGCCAGCAGCCCGATGCTAGGGGGCACCGCAGATACGCAGTATTTT
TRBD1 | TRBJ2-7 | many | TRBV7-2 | CASSLITGASYEQYF | TGTGCCAGCAGCTTAATAACAGGGGCCTCCTACGAGCAGTACTTC
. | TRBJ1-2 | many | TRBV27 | CASSLSRDVGGYTF | TGTGCCAGCAGTTTATCGCGGGATGTAGGTGGCTACACCTTC
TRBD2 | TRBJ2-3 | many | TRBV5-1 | CASSSGPGGADTQYF | TGCGCCAGCAGCTCCGGGCCGGGAGGCGCAGATACGCAGTATTTT
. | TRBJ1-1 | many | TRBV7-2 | CASSSPWGTTEAFF | TGTGCCAGCAGCTCCCCATGGGGGACCACTGAAGCTTTCTTT
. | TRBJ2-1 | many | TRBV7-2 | CASSFSHRLEQFF | TGTGCCAGCAGCTTTTCTCACCGACTGGAGCAGTTCTTC
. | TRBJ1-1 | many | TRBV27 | CASSLNLVNTEAFF | TGTGCCAGCAGTTTAAACCTGGTTAACACTGAAGCTTTCTTT
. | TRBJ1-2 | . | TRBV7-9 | CASSFGLGGGYTF | TGTGCCAGCAGCTTCGGGCTGGGTGGTGGCTACACCTTC
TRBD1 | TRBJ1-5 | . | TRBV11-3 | CASSTRTGQPQHF | TGTGCCAGCAGCACTAGGACAGGCCAGCCCCAGCATTTT
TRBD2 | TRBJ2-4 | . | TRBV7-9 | CASSLEAGQYF | TGTGCCAGCAGCTTAGAAGCGGGACAGTACTTC
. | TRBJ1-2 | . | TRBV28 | CASSVQEGDVYGYTF | TGTGCCAGCAGTGTACAGGAGGGTGATGTCTATGGCTACACCTTC
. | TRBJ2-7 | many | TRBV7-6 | CASSSRTESYEQYF | TGTGCCAGCAGCTCCCGGACGGAGTCCTACGAGCAGTACTTC
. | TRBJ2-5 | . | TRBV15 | CATSRGGETQYF | TGTGCCACCAGCAGAGGAGGAGAGACCCAGTACTTC
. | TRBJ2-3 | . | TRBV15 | CATSRDSPRNTQYF | TGTGCCACCAGCCGGGACTCCCCAAGAAATACGCAGTATTTT
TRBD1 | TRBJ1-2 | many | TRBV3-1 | CASSQRDRGPFVTF | TGTGCCAGCAGCCAACGGGACAGGGGCCCATTTGTAACCTTC
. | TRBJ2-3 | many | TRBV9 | CASSVDLSYTQYF | TGTGCCAGCAGCGTAGATCTGTCCTATACGCAGTATTTT
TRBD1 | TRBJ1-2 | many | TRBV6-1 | CASSRQGPYGYTF | TGTGCCAGCTCCAGACAGGGTCCCTATGGCTACACCTTC
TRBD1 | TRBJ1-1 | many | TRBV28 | CASSFRYGTENTEAFF | TGTGCCAGCAGTTTTCGATACGGGACAGAGAACACTGAAGCTTTCTTT
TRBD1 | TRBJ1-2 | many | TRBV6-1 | CASSSPTGVGGYTF | TGTGCCAGCAGTTCACCTACAGGGGTGGGAGGCTACACCTTC
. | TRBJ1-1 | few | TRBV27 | CASSLSATAEYTEAFF | TGTGCCAGCAGTTTATCGGCGACAGCTGAGTACACTGAAGCTTTCTTT
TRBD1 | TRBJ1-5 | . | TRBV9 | CASSRDRGMVPQHF | TGTGCCAGCAGCCGGGACAGGGGTATGGTGCCCCAGCATTTT
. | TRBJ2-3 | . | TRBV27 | CASSWVRVRTDTQYF | TGTGCCAGCAGTTGGGTGCGGGTCCGCACAGATACGCAGTATTTT
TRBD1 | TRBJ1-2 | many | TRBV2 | CASRNRGGLYGYTF | TGTGCCAGCAGAAACAGGGGGGGTCTCTATGGCTACACCTTC
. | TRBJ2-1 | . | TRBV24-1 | CATSDSGEAPRDEQFF | TGTGCCACCAGTGATTCGGGGGAGGCCCCTCGGGATGAGCAGTTCTTC
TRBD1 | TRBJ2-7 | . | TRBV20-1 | CSARDWRTGDSEQYF | TGCAGTGCTAGAGATTGGAGGACAGGGGACAGCGAGCAGTACTTC
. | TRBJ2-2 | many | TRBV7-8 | CASSLLPNTGELFF | TGTGCCAGCAGCTTATTACCGAACACCGGGGAGCTGTTTTTT
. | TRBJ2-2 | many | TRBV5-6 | CASSLAGKRSTGELFF | TGTGCCAGCAGCTTGGCCGGTAAACGAAGCACCGGGGAGCTGTTTTTT
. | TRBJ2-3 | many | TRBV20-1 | CSANPDRPPTDTQYF | TGCAGCGCCAATCCGGACAGACCGCCAACAGATACGCAGTATTTT
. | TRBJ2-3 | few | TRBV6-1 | CASSEVGTQYF | TGTGCCAGCAGTGAAGTTGGTACGCAGTATTTT
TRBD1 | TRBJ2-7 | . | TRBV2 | CASRRDTGQGYEQYF | TGTGCCAGCAGGAGGGACACGGGACAGGGGTACGAGCAGTACTTC
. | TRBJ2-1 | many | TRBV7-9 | CASNRGGYNEQFF | TGTGCCAGCAACAGGGGAGGCTACAATGAGCAGTTCTTC
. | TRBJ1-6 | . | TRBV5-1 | CASSLWSRPSSAGPTGNSPLHF | TGCGCCAGCAGCTTGTGGTCCCGCCCGTCTTCGGCAGGCCCGACGGGTAATTCACCCCTCCACTTT
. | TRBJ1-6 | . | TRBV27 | CASSFRGAHSPLHF | TGTGCCAGCAGTTTTCGGGGGGCTCATTCACCCCTCCACTTT
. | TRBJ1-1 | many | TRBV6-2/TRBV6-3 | CASSYFPSATEAFF | TGTGCCAGCAGTTACTTCCCTTCGGCTACTGAAGCTTTCTTT
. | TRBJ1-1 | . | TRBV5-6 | CASTVGMENTEAFF | TGTGCCAGCACCGTAGGGATGGAGAACACTGAAGCTTTCTTT